The clone carrying this TCR beta chain came up a few times. Using RNA transcripts as the source, TCR beta CDR3 regions were amplified. The TCR CDR3 was amplified in a first-round RT-PCR using the HTBI primer set. TCRdb re-analysed the multiplex PCR reads in MiXCR, keeping a single row per CDR3 protein. The table has more than 550,000 distinct CDR3 sequences, 18% seen once. Germline-derived CDR1 and CDR2 are SQVTM and ANQGSEA. The CDR3 has 16 residues. Trimming at V came to 5 bases and at J to 2 bases, leaving 12 bases not matched to a gene. This sample is part of a study of T cells in Graves' hyperthyroidism and ophthalmopathy. Overall study: Specimen type is peripheral blood, collected at initial diagnosis prior to any treatment.

Recently diagnosed hyperthyroidism of less than 2 months' duration affected patients aged 18 to 65. When hyperthyroidism was first diagnosed, the blood sample was taken, preceding any ophthalmopathy symptoms. Cells are PBMCs isolated from around 9.4 ml of fresh blood. The sample comprised blood. V gene TRBV29-1 combines with J gene TRBJ2-3; 8 bases align to TRBD2. This TCR derives from a woman in her forties or fifties with Graves' hyperthyroidism that later progressed to Graves' ophthalmopathy. The CDR3 nucleotides are TGCAGCGTTCGGGGGGGGCATGGGTCCCACACAGATACGCAGTATTTT. It yields the protein CSVRGGHGSHTDTQYF.